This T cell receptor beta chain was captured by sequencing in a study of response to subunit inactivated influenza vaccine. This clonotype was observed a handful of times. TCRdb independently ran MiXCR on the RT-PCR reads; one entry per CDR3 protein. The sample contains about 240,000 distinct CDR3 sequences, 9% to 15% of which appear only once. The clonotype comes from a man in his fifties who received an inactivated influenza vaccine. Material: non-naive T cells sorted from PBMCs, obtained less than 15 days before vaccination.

CDR3 coding DNA: TGTGCCAGCAGCTTAGGAGAGCTCTATGGCTACACCTTC. Translated: CASSLGELYGYTF. The chain joins TRBV7-2 to TRBJ1-2; D is uncertain. Deletions cut 1 base from V and 4 bases from J, with 7 bases between. Germline-derived CDR1 and CDR2 are SGHTA and FQGNSA. The CDR3 spans 13 residues.